The source of this T cell receptor (beta chain) is a study of cytomegalovirus exposure and HLA in healthy donors. For this clone: Its antigen remains unidentified.

60 Vbeta and 13 Jbeta primers were used in PCR. Method: immunoSEQ multiplex PCR; TCRdb's copy keeps in-frame clones and lacks some. The table lists approximately 150,000 clones, 75% to 80% of them singletons. Trimming took 10 bases from V and 2 from J; bases not matched to a gene: 8. The germline V gene has CDR1 LNHDA and CDR2 SQIVND (reference sequence). The CDR3 has 13 residues. General study results and limits: In a later analysis, a missense DCLRE1C variant was linked to TCR beta V- and J-gene trimming.

The genes are TRBV19 and TRBJ2-7; 7 bases map to TRBD1. The source of this sequence is a male donor in good health and CMV-seronegative. Sequenced: PBMCs. Written as DNA, the CDR3 is TGTGCCACGAGTGGACAGGCTACCTACGAGCAGTACTTC. Amino acid sequence: CATSGQATYEQYF. Complete variable domain (other parts from reference TRBV19 and TRBJ2-7): DGGITQSPKYLFRKEGQNVTLSCEQNLNHDAMYWYRQDPGQGLRLIYYSQIVNDFQKGDIAEGYSVSREKKESFPLTVTSAQKNPTAFYLCATSGQATYEQYFGPGTRLTVT.